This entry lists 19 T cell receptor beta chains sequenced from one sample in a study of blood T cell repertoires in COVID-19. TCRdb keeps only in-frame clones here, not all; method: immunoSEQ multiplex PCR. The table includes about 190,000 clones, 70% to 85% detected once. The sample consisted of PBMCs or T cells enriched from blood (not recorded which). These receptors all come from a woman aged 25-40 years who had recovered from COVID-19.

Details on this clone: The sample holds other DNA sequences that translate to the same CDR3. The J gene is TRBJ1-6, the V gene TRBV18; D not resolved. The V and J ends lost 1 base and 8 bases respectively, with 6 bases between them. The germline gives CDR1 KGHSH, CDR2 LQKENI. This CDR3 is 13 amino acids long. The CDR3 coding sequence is TGTGCCAGCTCACCACAGGGAGATTCACCCCTCCACTTT. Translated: CASSPQGDSPLHF.

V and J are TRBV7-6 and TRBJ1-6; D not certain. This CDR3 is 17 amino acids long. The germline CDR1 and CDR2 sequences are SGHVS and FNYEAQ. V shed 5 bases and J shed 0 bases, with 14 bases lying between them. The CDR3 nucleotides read TGTGCCAGCAGCAAAGAGGATCCTTTCTCCTATAATTCACCCCTCCACTTT. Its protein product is CASSKEDPFSYNSPLHF.

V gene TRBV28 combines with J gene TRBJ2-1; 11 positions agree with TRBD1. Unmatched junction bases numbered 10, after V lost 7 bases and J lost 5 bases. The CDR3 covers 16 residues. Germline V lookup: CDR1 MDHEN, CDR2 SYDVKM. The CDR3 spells CASILRTGGADNEQFF. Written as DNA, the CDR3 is TGTGCCAGCATTTTGAGGACAGGGGGCGCCGACAATGAGCAGTTCTTC.

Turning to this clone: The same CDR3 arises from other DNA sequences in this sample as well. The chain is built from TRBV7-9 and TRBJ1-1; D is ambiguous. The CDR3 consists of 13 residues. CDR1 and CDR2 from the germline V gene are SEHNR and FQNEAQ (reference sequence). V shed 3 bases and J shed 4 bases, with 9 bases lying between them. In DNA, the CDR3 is TGTGCCAGCAGCTTGTCACGGGGCACTGAAGCTTTCTTT. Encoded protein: CASSLSRGTEAFF.

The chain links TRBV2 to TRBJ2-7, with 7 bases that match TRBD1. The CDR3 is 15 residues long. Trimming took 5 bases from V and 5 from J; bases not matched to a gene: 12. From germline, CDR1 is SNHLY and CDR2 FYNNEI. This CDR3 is CASSRRGQAINEQYF. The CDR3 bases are TGTGCCAGCAGTAGGCGTGGACAGGCCATAAACGAGCAGTACTTC.

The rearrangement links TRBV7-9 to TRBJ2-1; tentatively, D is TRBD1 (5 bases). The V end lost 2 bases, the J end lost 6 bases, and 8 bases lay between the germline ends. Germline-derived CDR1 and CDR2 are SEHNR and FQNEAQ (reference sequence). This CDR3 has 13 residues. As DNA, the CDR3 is TGTGCCAGCAGCTTAAGGGGTGGCAATGAGCAGTTCTTC. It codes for CASSLRGGNEQFF.

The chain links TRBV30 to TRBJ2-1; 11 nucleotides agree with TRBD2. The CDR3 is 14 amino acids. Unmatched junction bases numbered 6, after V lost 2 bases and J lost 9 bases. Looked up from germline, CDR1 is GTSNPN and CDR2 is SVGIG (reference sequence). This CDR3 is CAWSHSGRAGEQFF. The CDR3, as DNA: TGTGCCTGGAGTCATAGCGGGAGGGCCGGTGAGCAGTTCTTC.

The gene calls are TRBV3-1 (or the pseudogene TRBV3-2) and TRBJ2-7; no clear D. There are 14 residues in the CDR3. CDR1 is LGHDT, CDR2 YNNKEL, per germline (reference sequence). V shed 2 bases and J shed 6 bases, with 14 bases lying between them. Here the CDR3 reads CASSQIRTYSEQYF. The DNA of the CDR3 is TGTGCCAGCAGCCAAATCCGTACCTACAGCGAGCAGTACTTC.

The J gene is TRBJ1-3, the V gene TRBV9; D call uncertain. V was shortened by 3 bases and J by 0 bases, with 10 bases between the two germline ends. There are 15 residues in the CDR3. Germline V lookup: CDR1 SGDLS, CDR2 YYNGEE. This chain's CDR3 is CASSGHISSGNTIYF. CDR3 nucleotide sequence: TGTGCCAGCAGCGGACACATATCCTCTGGAAACACCATATATTTT.

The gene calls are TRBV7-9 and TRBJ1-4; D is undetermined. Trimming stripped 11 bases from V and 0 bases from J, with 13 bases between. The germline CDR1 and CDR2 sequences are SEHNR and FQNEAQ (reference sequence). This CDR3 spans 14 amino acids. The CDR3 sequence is CAVGRGATNEKLFF. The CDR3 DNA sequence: TGTGCCGTGGGCCGGGGTGCAACTAATGAAAAACTGTTTTTT.

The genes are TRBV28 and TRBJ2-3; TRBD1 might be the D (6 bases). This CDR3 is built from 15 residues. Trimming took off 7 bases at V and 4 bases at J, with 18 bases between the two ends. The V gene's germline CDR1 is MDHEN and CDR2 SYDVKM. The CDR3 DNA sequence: TGTGCCAGCATCTTAAGGGGGACCGGGGCAGATACGCAGTATTTT. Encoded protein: CASILRGTGADTQYF.

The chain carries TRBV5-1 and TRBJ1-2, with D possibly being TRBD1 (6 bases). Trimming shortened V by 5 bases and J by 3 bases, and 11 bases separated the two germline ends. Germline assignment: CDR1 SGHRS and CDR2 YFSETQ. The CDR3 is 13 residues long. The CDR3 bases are TGCGCCAGCAGTCTACAGGGTGACTATGGCTACACCTTC. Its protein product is CASSLQGDYGYTF.

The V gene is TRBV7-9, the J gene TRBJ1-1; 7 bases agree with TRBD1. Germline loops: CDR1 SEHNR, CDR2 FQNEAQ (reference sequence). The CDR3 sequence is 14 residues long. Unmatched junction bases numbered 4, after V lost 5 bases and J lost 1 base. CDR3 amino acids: CASSTRTGNTEAFF. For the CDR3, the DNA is TGTGCCAGCAGCACAAGGACAGGGAACACTGAAGCTTTCTTT.

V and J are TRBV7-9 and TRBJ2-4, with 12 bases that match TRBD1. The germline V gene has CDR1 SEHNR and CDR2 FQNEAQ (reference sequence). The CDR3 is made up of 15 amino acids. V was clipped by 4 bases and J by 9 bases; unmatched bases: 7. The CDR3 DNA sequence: TGTGCCAGCAGCTCCGTGGGACAGGGGGCTGCCATTCAGTACTTC. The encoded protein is CASSSVGQGAAIQYF.

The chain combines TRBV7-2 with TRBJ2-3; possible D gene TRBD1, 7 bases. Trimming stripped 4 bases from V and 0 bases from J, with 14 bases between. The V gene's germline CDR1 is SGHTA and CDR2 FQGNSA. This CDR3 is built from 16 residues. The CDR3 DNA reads TGTGCCAGCAGCTGGAATCCAGGGGGGAGCACAGATACGCAGTATTTT. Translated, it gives CASSWNPGGSTDTQYF. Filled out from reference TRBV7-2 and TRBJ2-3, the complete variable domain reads GAGVSQSPSNKVTEKGKDVELRCDPISGHTALYWYRQSLGQGLEFLIYFQGNSAPDKSGLPSDRFSAERTGGSVSTLTIQRTQQEDSAVYLCASSWNPGGSTDTQYFGPGTRLTVL.

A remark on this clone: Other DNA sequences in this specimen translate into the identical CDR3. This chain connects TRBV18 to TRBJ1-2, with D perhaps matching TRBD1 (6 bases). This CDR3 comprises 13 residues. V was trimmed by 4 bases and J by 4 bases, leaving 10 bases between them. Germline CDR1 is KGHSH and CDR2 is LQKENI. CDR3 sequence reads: CASSLRQAYGYTF. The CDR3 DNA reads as TGTGCCAGCTCACTACGACAGGCCTATGGCTACACCTTC.

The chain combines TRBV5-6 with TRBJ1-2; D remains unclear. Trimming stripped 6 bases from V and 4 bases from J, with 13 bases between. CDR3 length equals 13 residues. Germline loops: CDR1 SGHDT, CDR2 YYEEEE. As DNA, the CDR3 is TGTGCCAGCACCGACGGAGCGGGCTATGGCTACACCTTC. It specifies CASTDGAGYGYTF. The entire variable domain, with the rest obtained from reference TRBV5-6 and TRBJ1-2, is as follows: DAGVTQSPTHLIKTRGQQVTLRCSPKSGHDTVSWYQQALGQGPQFIFQYYEEEERQRGNFPDRFSGHQFPNYSSELNVNALLLGDSALYLCASTDGAGYGYTFGSGTRLTVV.

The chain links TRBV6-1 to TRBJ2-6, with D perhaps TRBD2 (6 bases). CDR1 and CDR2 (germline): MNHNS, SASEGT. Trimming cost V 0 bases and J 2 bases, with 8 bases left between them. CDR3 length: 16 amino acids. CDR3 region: CASSEAGGAGANVLTF. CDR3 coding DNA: TGTGCCAGCAGTGAAGCCGGAGGGGCTGGGGCCAACGTCCTGACTTTC.

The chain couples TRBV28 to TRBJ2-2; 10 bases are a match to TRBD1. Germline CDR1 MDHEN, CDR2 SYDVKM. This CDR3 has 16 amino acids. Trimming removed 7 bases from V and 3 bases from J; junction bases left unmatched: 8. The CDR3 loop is CASTNPGQGYTGELFF. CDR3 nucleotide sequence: TGTGCCAGCACAAACCCGGGACAGGGGTACACCGGGGAGCTGTTTTTT.